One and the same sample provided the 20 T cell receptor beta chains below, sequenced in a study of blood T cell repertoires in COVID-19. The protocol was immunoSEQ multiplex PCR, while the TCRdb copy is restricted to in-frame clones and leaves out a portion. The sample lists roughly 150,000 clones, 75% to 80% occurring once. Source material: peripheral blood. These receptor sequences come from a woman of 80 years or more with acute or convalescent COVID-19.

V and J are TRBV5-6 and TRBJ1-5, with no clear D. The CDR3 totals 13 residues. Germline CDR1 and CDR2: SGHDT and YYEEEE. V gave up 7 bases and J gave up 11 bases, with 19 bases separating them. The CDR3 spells CASGLGADGSQHF. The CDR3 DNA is TGTGCCAGCGGCCTAGGCGCTGACGGATCCCAGCATTTT.

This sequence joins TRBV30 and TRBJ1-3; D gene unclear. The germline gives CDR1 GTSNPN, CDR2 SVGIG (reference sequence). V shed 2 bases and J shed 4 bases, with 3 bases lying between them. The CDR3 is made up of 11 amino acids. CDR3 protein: CAWSSGNTIYF. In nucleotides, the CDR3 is TGTGCCTGGAGTTCAGGAAACACCATATATTTT.

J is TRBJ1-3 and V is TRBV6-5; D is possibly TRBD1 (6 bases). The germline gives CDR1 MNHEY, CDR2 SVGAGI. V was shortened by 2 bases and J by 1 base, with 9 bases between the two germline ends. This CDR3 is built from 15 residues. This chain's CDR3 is CASSYRGASGNTIYF. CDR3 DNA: TGTGCCAGCAGTTACCGGGGGGCTTCTGGAAACACCATATATTTT.

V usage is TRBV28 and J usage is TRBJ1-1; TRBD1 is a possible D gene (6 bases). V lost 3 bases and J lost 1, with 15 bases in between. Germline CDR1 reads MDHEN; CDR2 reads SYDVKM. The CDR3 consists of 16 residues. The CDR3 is CASSFDYRERNTEAFF. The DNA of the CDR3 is TGTGCCAGCAGTTTCGATTACAGGGAGAGGAACACTGAAGCTTTCTTT.

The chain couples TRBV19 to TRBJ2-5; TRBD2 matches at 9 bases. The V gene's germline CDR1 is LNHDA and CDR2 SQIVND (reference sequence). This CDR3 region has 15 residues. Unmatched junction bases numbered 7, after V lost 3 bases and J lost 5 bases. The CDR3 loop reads CASSIAGGPWETQYF. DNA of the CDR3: TGTGCCAGTAGTATCGCGGGGGGGCCTTGGGAGACCCAGTACTTC.

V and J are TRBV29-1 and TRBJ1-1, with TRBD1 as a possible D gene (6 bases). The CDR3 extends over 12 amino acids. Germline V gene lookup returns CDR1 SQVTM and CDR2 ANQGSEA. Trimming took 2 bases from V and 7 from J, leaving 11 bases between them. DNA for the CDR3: TGCAGCGTTGAACCCGGACAGTTTGAAGCTTTCTTT. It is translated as CSVEPGQFEAFF.

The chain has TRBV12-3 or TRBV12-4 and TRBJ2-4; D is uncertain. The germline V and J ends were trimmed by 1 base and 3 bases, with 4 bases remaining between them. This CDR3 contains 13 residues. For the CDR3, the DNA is TGTGCCAGCAGTTTAGGAGGCAAAAACATTCAGTACTTC. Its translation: CASSLGGKNIQYF.

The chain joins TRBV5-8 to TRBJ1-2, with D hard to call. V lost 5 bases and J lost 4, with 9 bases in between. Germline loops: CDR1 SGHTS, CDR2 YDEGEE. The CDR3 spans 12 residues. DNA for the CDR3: TGTGCCAGCAGGTACCTCGGCTATGGCTACACCTTC. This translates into CASRYLGYGYTF.

CDR3 loop: CASSLYRGQYGYTF. The CDR3 DNA is TGTGCCAGCAGCCTATACAGGGGTCAATATGGCTACACCTTC. V gene TRBV6-2 or TRBV6-3 combines with J gene TRBJ1-2, with 7 bases identical to TRBD1. The CDR3 loop spans 14 amino acids. The germline V gene has CDR1 MNHEY and CDR2 SVGEGT. V shed 6 bases, J shed 5 bases, and the junction held 9 bases outside the gene matches.

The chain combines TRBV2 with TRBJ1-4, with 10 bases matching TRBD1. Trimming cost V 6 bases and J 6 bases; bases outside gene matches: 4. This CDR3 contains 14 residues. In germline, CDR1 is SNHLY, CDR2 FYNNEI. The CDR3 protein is CASRRQGADEKLFF. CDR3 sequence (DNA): TGTGCCAGCAGGAGACAGGGGGCCGATGAAAAACTGTTTTTT.

The CDR3 coding sequence is TGTGCCAGCAGCTTAGATGGCCCAGCGGGGATAGATACGCAGTATTTT. Protein: CASSLDGPAGIDTQYF. This chain uses TRBV11-2 with TRBJ2-3; TRBD2 aligns across 7 bases. The germline gives CDR1 SGHAT, CDR2 FQNNGV. The ends lost 0 bases at V and 5 bases at J; junction bases unmatched: 8. The CDR3 has 16 amino acids.

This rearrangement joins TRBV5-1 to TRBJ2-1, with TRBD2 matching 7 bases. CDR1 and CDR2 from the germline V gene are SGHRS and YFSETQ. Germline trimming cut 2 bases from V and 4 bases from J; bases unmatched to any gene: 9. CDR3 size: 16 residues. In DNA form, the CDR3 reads TGCGCCAGCAGCTTTCCCCTCCTAGCGGCTTACAATGAGCAGTTCTTC. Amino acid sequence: CASSFPLLAAYNEQFF.

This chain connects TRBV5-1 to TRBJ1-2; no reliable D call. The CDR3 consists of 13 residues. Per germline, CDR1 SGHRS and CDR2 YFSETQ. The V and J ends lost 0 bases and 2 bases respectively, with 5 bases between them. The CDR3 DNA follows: TGCGCCAGCAGCTTGGCCGGGAACTATGGCTACACCTTC. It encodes CASSLAGNYGYTF.

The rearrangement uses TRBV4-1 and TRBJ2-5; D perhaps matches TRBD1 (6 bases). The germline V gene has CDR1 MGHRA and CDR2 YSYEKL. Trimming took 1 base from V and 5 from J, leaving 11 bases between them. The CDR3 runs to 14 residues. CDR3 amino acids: CASSQGWGRETQYF. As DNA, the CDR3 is TGCGCCAGCAGCCAAGGATGGGGGCGGGAGACCCAGTACTTC.

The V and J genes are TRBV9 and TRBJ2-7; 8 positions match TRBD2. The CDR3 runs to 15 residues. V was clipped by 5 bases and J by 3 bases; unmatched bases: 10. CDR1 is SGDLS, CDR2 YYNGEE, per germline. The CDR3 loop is CASSPSGSFLYEQYF. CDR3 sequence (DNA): TGTGCCAGCAGTCCCAGCGGGAGTTTTCTCTACGAGCAGTACTTC. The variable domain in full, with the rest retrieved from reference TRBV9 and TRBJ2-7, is DSGVTQTPKHLITATGQRVTLRCSPRSGDLSVYWYQQSLDQGLQFLIQYYNGEERAKGNILERFSAQQFPDLHSELNLSSLELGDSALYFCASSPSGSFLYEQYFGPGTRLTVT.

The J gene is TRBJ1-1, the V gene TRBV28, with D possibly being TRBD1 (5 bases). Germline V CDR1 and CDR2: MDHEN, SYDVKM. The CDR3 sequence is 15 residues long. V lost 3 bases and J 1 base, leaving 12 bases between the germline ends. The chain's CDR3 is CASSFWSGWNTEAFF. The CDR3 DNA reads TGTGCCAGCAGTTTTTGGTCAGGGTGGAACACTGAAGCTTTCTTT.

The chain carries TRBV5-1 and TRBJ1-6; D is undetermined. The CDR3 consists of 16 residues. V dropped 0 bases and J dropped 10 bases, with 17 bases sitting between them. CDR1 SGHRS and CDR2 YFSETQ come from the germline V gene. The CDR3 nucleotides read TGCGCCAGCAGCTTGGGTCCGGAGGGAGTTAAATCACCCCTCCACTTT. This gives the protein CASSLGPEGVKSPLHF.

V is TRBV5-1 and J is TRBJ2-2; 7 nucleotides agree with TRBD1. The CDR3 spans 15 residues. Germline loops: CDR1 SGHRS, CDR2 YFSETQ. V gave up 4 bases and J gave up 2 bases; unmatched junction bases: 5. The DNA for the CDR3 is TGCGCCAGCAGCCTCCGGGACAGAAACACCGGGGAGCTGTTTTTT. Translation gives CASSLRDRNTGELFF.

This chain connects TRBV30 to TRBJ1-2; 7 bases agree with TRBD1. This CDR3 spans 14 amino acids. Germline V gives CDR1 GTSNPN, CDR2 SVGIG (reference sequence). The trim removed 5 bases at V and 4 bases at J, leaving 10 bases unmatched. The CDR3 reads CAWDRRQGFYGYTF. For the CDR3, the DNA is TGTGCCTGGGATCGACGACAGGGATTCTATGGCTACACCTTC.

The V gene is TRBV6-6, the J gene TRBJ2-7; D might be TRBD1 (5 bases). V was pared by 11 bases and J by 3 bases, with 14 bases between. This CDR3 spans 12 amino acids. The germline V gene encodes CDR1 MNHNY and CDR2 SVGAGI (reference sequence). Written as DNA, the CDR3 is TGTGCCGCTGGGGCGAAAAACTACGAGCAGTACTTC. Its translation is CAAGAKNYEQYF.